What follows are 27 T cell receptor beta chains derived from one specimen sequenced in a study of CD8+ T cells in alopecia areata. The sequencing template was cDNA reverse transcribed from extracted RNA. Clones were read by immunoSEQ multiplex PCR, and TCRdb kept only the in-frame ones, dropping some. The sample consists of around 140,000 clones, approximately 51% of them appearing once. Source: CD4+ T cells sorted from blood, taken at week 0. The receptors derive from a human donor with alopecia areata.

Comment on this clone: The sample has other DNA sequences that encode this CDR3 too. The chain couples TRBV30 to TRBJ1-1; D unclear. Trimming took off 2 bases at V and 5 bases at J, with 6 bases between the two ends. Germline V gives CDR1 GTSNPN, CDR2 SVGIG (reference sequence). This CDR3 is 11 amino acids long. The CDR3 DNA reads as TGTGCCTGGAGTAGAGGGACTGAAGCTTTCTTT. This sequence encodes CAWSRGTEAFF.

The genes are TRBV29-1 and TRBJ1-2; no clear D gene. Germline values: CDR1 SQVTM, CDR2 ANQGSEA. The CDR3 consists of 14 residues. V was trimmed by 6 bases and J by 4 bases, leaving 18 bases between them. Written as DNA, the CDR3 is TGCAGCGTAACAAGACTCAACTCCCTCTATGGCTACACCTTC. Residues: CSVTRLNSLYGYTF.

The rearrangement links TRBV30 to TRBJ2-2; D gene ambiguous. V was shortened by 0 bases and J by 8 bases, with 7 bases between the two germline ends. CDR1 and CDR2 from the germline V gene are GTSNPN and SVGIG (reference sequence). CDR3 size: 12 residues. DNA of the CDR3: TGTGCCTGGAGTGTGGATTGGGGGGAGCTGTTTTTT. Residues: CAWSVDWGELFF.

CDR3 amino acids: CSVGLGGAGLGANVLTF. CDR3 nucleotide sequence: TGCAGCGTTGGCTTGGGGGGCGCAGGTTTGGGGGCCAACGTCCTGACTTTC. V and J are TRBV29-1 and TRBJ2-6; D may correspond to TRBD1 or TRBD2 (6 bases each). Trimming cost V 4 bases and J 4 bases, with 20 bases left between them. Looked up from germline, CDR1 is SQVTM and CDR2 is ANQGSEA. This CDR3 has 17 residues.

The rearrangement uses TRBV30 and TRBJ1-2, with D possibly matching TRBD1 (6 bases). Germline-derived CDR1 and CDR2 are GTSNPN and SVGIG (reference sequence). The CDR3 contains 14 residues. Trimming took off 2 bases at V and 4 bases at J, with 14 bases between the two ends. The CDR3 protein is CAWSLTGRVYGYTF. CDR3 DNA: TGTGCCTGGAGTCTAACAGGGAGAGTCTATGGCTACACCTTC.

Concerning this clone itself: This CDR3 is also generated by other DNA sequences in the sample. V usage is TRBV10-3 and J usage is TRBJ2-1; D is uncertain. The CDR3 covers 11 residues. In germline, CDR1 is ENHRY, CDR2 SYGVKD. Trimming removed 9 bases at V and 7 bases at J, with 10 bases between. CDR3 sequence (DNA): TGTGCCATAGAGGTGAGAAATGAGCAGTTCTTC. Translated, it gives CAIEVRNEQFF.

This clone showed up just a few times. V and J are TRBV11-2 and TRBJ1-1; D is unclear. The germline V gene has CDR1 SGHAT and CDR2 FQNNGV. CDR3 length equals 12 residues. The V gene lost 4 bases and the J gene lost 5 bases, with 8 bases spanning the gap. The CDR3 is CASSSSRTEAFF. In nucleotides, the CDR3 is TGTGCCAGCAGCTCCTCCCGGACTGAAGCTTTCTTT.

A single count supports this clone. This chain links TRBV7-3 with TRBJ1-2; D is undetermined. Deletions cut 8 bases from V and 7 bases from J, with 14 bases between. The CDR3 totals 12 residues. Germline V gives CDR1 SGHTA, CDR2 FQGTGA. CDR3 bases: TGTGCCAGCCTCCAGGAGGAGGGTGGCTACACCTTC. This sequence encodes CASLQEEGGYTF.

This chain joins TRBV5-1 and TRBJ2-5; D is possibly TRBD1 (6 bases). The CDR3 loop spans 15 amino acids. Germline CDR1 and CDR2: SGHRS and YFSETQ. The V end was cut by 4 bases, the J end by 4 bases, with 17 bases between. CDR3 nucleotides: TGCGCCAGCAGCCTGGGGACACCCCGGGGAGAGACCCAGTACTTC. Its protein product is CASSLGTPRGETQYF.

The rearrangement joins TRBV21-1 to TRBJ2-1; the table assigns TRBD1, which was not confirmed against the DNA. TRBV21-1 counts as a pseudogene. The CDR3 is made up of 14 amino acids. Here the CDR3 DNA reads TGTGCCGCTCAAGGGGTAGCAACCTACAATGAGCAGTTCTTC. This codes for CAAQGVATYNEQFF.

V gene TRBV30 combines with J gene TRBJ1-1; D is unresolved. The germline V gene encodes CDR1 GTSNPN and CDR2 SVGIG (reference sequence). V was trimmed by 1 base and J by 1 base, leaving 7 bases between them. The CDR3 runs to 13 residues. CDR3 residues: CAWSDSANTEAFF. CDR3 nucleotides: TGTGCCTGGAGTGACAGTGCGAACACTGAAGCTTTCTTT.

The rearrangement links TRBV7-9 to TRBJ2-1; the D gene is possibly TRBD2 (6 bases). The CDR3 is 14 amino acids. Germline-derived CDR1 and CDR2 are SEHNR and FQNEAQ (reference sequence). V was clipped by 3 bases and J by 7 bases, with 13 bases between them. CDR3 DNA sequence: TGTGCCAGCAGCTTTTCGGCGGCGGGAAATGAGCAGTTCTTC. Translated, it gives CASSFSAAGNEQFF. Full variable domain (rest looked up from reference TRBV7-9 and TRBJ2-1): DTGVSQNPRHKITKRGQNVTFRCDPISEHNRLYWYRQTLGQGPEFLTYFQNEAQLEKSRLLSDRFSAERPKGSFSTLEIQRTEQGDSAMYLCASSFSAAGNEQFFGPGTRLTVL.

The chain combines TRBV18 with TRBJ2-5, with 10 bases identical to TRBD2. Per germline, CDR1 KGHSH and CDR2 LQKENI. The CDR3 is 13 residues long. V lost 2 bases and J lost 11; bases outside the gene matches: 5. CDR3 region: CASSPELAGEQYF. The CDR3 DNA reads as TGTGCCAGCTCACCAGAGCTAGCGGGAGAGCAGTACTTC.

Notes on this clone: A junction end diverges from the germline sequence, so it may reflect a read error. The rearrangement links TRBV7-2 to TRBJ2-5; D might be TRBD2 (5 bases). The germline V gene encodes CDR1 SGHTA and CDR2 FQGNSA. The CDR3 is 12 amino acids. CDR3 residues: CASSLGGPERDF. The CDR3 nucleotides read TGTGCCAGCAGCTTAGGCGGCCCTGAGAGGGACTTC.

The genes are TRBV29-1 and TRBJ2-2; maybe TRBD2 (6 bases). V was shortened by 2 bases and J by 5 bases, with 15 bases between the two germline ends. Germline lookup yields CDR1 SQVTM and CDR2 ANQGSEA. The length of the CDR3 is 15 residues. The CDR3 region is CSVESRTTATGELFF. CDR3 coding DNA: TGCAGCGTTGAATCCCGGACTACCGCGACCGGGGAGCTGTTTTTT.

The chain recombines TRBV11-2 with TRBJ1-4, with 8 positions matching TRBD1. Germline CDR1 and CDR2: SGHAT and FQNNGV. The CDR3 contains 14 residues. V dropped 2 bases and J dropped 10; count of bases not matched to a gene: 6. CDR3 sequence: CASSLKGQDGKLFF. In DNA form, the CDR3 reads TGTGCCAGCAGCTTAAAGGGACAGGATGGAAAACTGTTTTTT.

This clone was observed a few times. Other nucleotide sequences from this sample produce the same CDR3. The chain links TRBV5-1 to TRBJ1-1; weak D call: TRBD1 (5 bases). Germline CDR1 reads SGHRS; CDR2 reads YFSETQ. The CDR3 covers 14 residues. V gave up 3 bases and J gave up 1 base, with 10 bases separating them. This chain's CDR3 is CASSSGTGNTEAFF. The CDR3 DNA reads as TGCGCCAGCAGCTCAGGGACGGGGAACACTGAAGCTTTCTTT.

In its sample, this clone was seen a few times. The genes are TRBV19 and TRBJ2-3; 7 nucleotides agree with TRBD2. Losses at the gene ends were 8 bases for V and 0 bases for J; bases not matched to a gene: 5. Germline V gives CDR1 LNHDA, CDR2 SQIVND (reference sequence). The CDR3 has 14 amino acids. The CDR3 DNA sequence: TGTGCCAGTCAAGCGGGAATAAGCACAGATACGCAGTATTTT. This encodes CASQAGISTDTQYF.

This clone was seen more than once but under ten times. J is TRBJ2-5 and V is TRBV14; D is undetermined. With 4 bases removed from V and 7 bases from J, the gap between germline ends came to 10 bases. The CDR3 length is 12 residues. Germline V gene sequence: CDR1 SGHDN, CDR2 FVKESK. The CDR3 DNA reads TGTGCCAGCAGCCCGAACGCGGTGACCCAGTACTTC. Amino acid sequence: CASSPNAVTQYF.

This rearrangement joins TRBV10-3 to TRBJ2-2, with unresolved D. This CDR3 has 14 residues. The V end lost 4 bases, the J end lost 3 bases, and 9 bases lay between the germline ends. Germline V gene lookup returns CDR1 ENHRY and CDR2 SYGVKD. The CDR3 coding sequence is TGTGCCATCAGTGCCTCTAGGGACACCGGGGAGCTGTTTTTT. Translating gives CAISASRDTGELFF.

The chain has TRBV30 and TRBJ2-1; the match to TRBD2 covers 13 bases. Trimming cost V 0 bases and J 5 bases; bases outside gene matches: 4. CDR3 length: 16 residues. In germline, CDR1 is GTSNPN, CDR2 SVGIG (reference sequence). CDR3 sequence (DNA): TGTGCCTGGAGTGTCGGACTAGCGGGAGCCCACAATGAGCAGTTCTTC. It specifies CAWSVGLAGAHNEQFF.

This clone was seen more than once but under ten times. The genes are TRBV27 and TRBJ2-3, with D tentatively TRBD2 (7 bases). This CDR3 is 16 amino acids long. The ends were cut back, 8 bases at V and 2 bases at J, with 20 bases in the middle. CDR1 is MNHEY, CDR2 SMNVEV, per germline (reference sequence). CDR3 bases: TGTGCCAGCGCAAGGGGGGGAAGGCGGGTCACAGATACGCAGTATTTT. This translates into CASARGGRRVTDTQYF.

This clone turned up a few times. The rearrangement links TRBV30 to TRBJ1-5, with TRBD1 as a possible D gene (5 bases). In germline, CDR1 is GTSNPN, CDR2 SVGIG (reference sequence). V shed 0 bases and J shed 2 bases, with 14 bases lying between them. The CDR3 length is 16 residues. The CDR3 region has the DNA TGTGCCTGGAGTGTAGGGAGCGGGGGTGGCAATCAGCCCCAGCATTTT. Its translation is CAWSVGSGGGNQPQHF.

A word on this clone: A junction boundary mismatches the germline segment, possibly from a read error. J is TRBJ2-5 and V is TRBV29-1; D gene unclear. The CDR3 sequence is 13 residues long. The V gene's germline CDR1 is SQVTM and CDR2 ANQGSEA. CDR3 amino acids: CSVEDRRQGTQYF. DNA of the CDR3: TGCAGCGTTGAAGATAGGCGGCAAGGGACCCAGTACTTC.

This clone came up a few times. V usage is TRBV14 and J usage is TRBJ2-1, with 9 bases that match TRBD2. The trim removed 7 bases at V and 2 bases at J, leaving 3 bases unmatched. Per the germline V gene, CDR1 is SGHDN and CDR2 is FVKESK. This CDR3 is built from 14 residues. The CDR3 region is CASNSGSPYNEQFF. The CDR3 DNA sequence: TGTGCCAGCAATAGCGGGAGTCCCTACAATGAGCAGTTCTTC.

This rearrangement joins TRBV29-1 to TRBJ1-1, with D possibly being TRBD1 (6 bases). Germline CDR1 and CDR2: SQVTM and ANQGSEA. The CDR3 sequence is 15 residues long. Trimming removed 1 base from V and 1 base from J, with 13 bases in between. This chain's CDR3 is CSVEGTGHSNTEAFF. The CDR3 DNA is TGCAGCGTTGAAGGAACGGGACACTCGAACACTGAAGCTTTCTTT. The variable domain in full, completed from reference TRBV29-1 and TRBJ1-1, reads SAVISQKPSRDICQRGTSLTIQCQVDSQVTMMFWYRQQPGQSLTLIATANQGSEATYESGFVIDKFPISRPNLTFSTLTVSNMSPEDSSIYLCSVEGTGHSNTEAFFGQGTRLTVV.

The J gene is TRBJ2-7, the V gene TRBV7-2, with unresolved D. The CDR3 loop spans 13 amino acids. V shed 8 bases and J shed 0 bases, with 11 bases lying between them. The germline V gene encodes CDR1 SGHTA and CDR2 FQGNSA. CDR3 in amino acids: CASRGPSSYEQYF. CDR3 nucleotide sequence: TGTGCCAGCCGCGGCCCTAGCTCCTACGAGCAGTACTTC. Supplemented by reference TRBV7-2 and TRBJ2-7, the full variable domain reads GAGVSQSPSNKVTEKGKDVELRCDPISGHTALYWYRQSLGQGLEFLIYFQGNSAPDKSGLPSDRFSAERTGGSVSTLTIQRTQQEDSAVYLCASRGPSSYEQYFGPGTRLTVT.